The 19 T cell receptor beta chains given below trace back to one sample, sequenced in a study of T-cell memory formation after mild COVID-19. TCRdb reanalysed the 5' RACE reads using MiXCR and keeps one entry per CDR3 protein. The sample has fewer than 350,000 distinct CDR3 sequences, less than 9.5% seen once; the top ten hold 22%. Sequences were obtained from PBMCs or a T cell subset sorted from them (not recorded which). These receptors were taken from a man between 18 and 29 years old who had mild COVID-19 (a few samples of this study predate the infection). Cell type and time point are not known.

This clonotype was counted ten times or more. The J gene is TRBJ2-5, the V gene TRBV7-9; D is perhaps TRBD2 (7 bases). The CDR3 extends over 14 amino acids. CDR1 and CDR2 from the germline V gene are SEHNR and FQNEAQ (reference sequence). The V and J ends lost 4 bases and 4 bases respectively, with 13 bases between them. Here the CDR3 DNA reads TGTGCCAGCAGCTGGGGGCCGGGGGGAGAGACCCAGTACTTC. Its translation: CASSWGPGGETQYF.

This clonotype was recorded many times. The DNA of the CDR3 is TGTGCCAGCGCCAGGATCCGGGTGAACACCGGGGAGCTGTTTTTT. Residues: CASARIRVNTGELFF. The V gene is TRBV28, the J gene TRBJ2-2; D gene ambiguous. Germline CDR1 is MDHEN and CDR2 is SYDVKM. The CDR3 consists of 15 residues. With 8 bases removed from V and 1 base from J, the gap between germline ends came to 14 bases.

This clonotype was observed a few times. This rearrangement joins TRBV7-8 to TRBJ2-1; D tentatively fits TRBD1 or TRBD2 (6 bases each). Germline values: CDR1 SGHVS, CDR2 FQNEAQ. Between the trimmed V and J ends, which lost 5 bases and 7 bases, there was a span of 18 bases. The CDR3 length is 15 residues. CDR3: CASSLMGGGFNEQFF. The CDR3 DNA reads TGTGCCAGCAGCCTGATGGGGGGCGGTTTTAATGAGCAGTTCTTC.

The chain uses TRBV3-1 and TRBJ1-5; D unresolved. In germline, CDR1 is LGHDT, CDR2 YNNKEL (reference sequence). The CDR3 spans 13 residues. The V and J ends lost 4 bases and 6 bases respectively, with 10 bases between them. This chain's CDR3 is CASSLSIAQPQHF. CDR3 DNA: TGTGCCAGCAGCCTGTCAATAGCTCAGCCCCAGCATTTT. The full variable domain, with the rest looked up from reference TRBV3-1 and TRBJ1-5, is DTAVSQTPKYLVTQMGNDKSIKCEQNLGHDTMYWYKQDSKKFLKIMFSYNNKELIINETVPNRFSPKSPDKAHLNLHINSLELGDSAVYFCASSLSIAQPQHFGDGTRLSIL.

V and J are TRBV20-1 and TRBJ2-3, with 12 bases that match TRBD2. There are 17 residues in the CDR3. The junction had 4 bases not matched to a gene; V was cut back by 0 bases and J by 0 bases. Germline V lookup: CDR1 DFQATT, CDR2 SNEGSKA (reference sequence). The DNA for the CDR3 is TGCAGTGCTAGAGAACTAGCGGGGGGCATAAGCACAGATACGCAGTATTTT. Translating it yields CSARELAGGISTDTQYF.

This clonotype was seen more than once but under ten times. This chain joins TRBV2 and TRBJ2-7; 7 bases fit TRBD1. CDR3 size: 13 residues. Germline V gene sequence: CDR1 SNHLY, CDR2 FYNNEI. Germline trimming cut 7 bases from V and 3 bases from J; bases unmatched to any gene: 6. CDR3 loop: CASKEQGLYEQYF. The CDR3 DNA follows: TGTGCCAGCAAGGAACAGGGGCTCTACGAGCAGTACTTC.

This clonotype was counted a few times. J is TRBJ1-2 and V is TRBV4-3; D might be TRBD1 (5 bases). The V end was cut by 4 bases, the J end by 3 bases, with 12 bases between. The CDR3 has 14 residues. The germline V gene has CDR1 LGHNA and CDR2 YSLEER. This chain's CDR3 is CASSRGEGDYGYTF. The CDR3, as DNA: TGCGCCAGCAGCCGAGGGGAAGGGGACTATGGCTACACCTTC.

The chain employs TRBV10-2 and TRBJ2-3; 8 bases line up with TRBD2. From germline, CDR1 is WSHSY and CDR2 SAAADI. The CDR3 totals 15 residues. V lost 4 bases to trimming and J lost 2 bases; unmatched junction nucleotides: 5. The CDR3 coding sequence is TGCGCCAGCAGTGTAGCGGGGAGATTCACAGATACGCAGTATTTT. Its translation is CASSVAGRFTDTQYF.

This clonotype was found a few times. This sequence joins TRBV18 and TRBJ1-1; no clear D gene. V dropped 0 bases and J dropped 6 bases, with 20 bases sitting between them. Germline assignment: CDR1 KGHSH and CDR2 LQKENI. CDR3 length equals 17 residues. The CDR3 DNA reads TGTGCCAGCTCACCACCAAGTAGATCCCCTTATGAGGCTGAAGCTTTCTTT. Its translation: CASSPPSRSPYEAEAFF.

This clonotype was counted between two and nine times. As DNA, the CDR3 is TGTGCCAGCAGCCCCGAGGGGGATTTGACTGAAGCTTTCTTT. Translated, it gives CASSPEGDLTEAFF. V and J are TRBV12-3 or TRBV12-4 and TRBJ1-1, with D maybe TRBD1 (6 bases). V lost 6 bases, J lost 5 bases, and 16 bases lay in between. This CDR3 has 14 residues.

This clonotype came up many times. The genes are TRBV20-1 and TRBJ1-1; 8 nucleotides agree with TRBD1. The CDR3 is made up of 13 amino acids. V shed 3 bases and J 11 bases; nucleotides not matched to a gene: 11. The germline CDR1 and CDR2 sequences are DFQATT and SNEGSKA (reference sequence). The CDR3 DNA reads TGCAGTGCTAGGGGACAGGAAGGTGGATTGGCTTTCTTT. Residues: CSARGQEGGLAFF.

This clonotype showed up just a few times. The chain has TRBV6-5 and TRBJ2-1, with no clear D. There are 15 residues in the CDR3. Per the germline V gene, CDR1 is MNHEY and CDR2 is SVGAGI. The germline V and J ends were trimmed by 1 base and 4 bases, with 11 bases remaining between them. CDR3 in amino acids: CASSYLAEIYNEQFF. CDR3 DNA sequence: TGTGCCAGCAGTTACTTGGCAGAGATTTACAATGAGCAGTTCTTC.

This clonotype was counted at least ten times. The gene calls are TRBV12-3 or TRBV12-4 and TRBJ2-2, with TRBD2 matching 10 bases. The CDR3 spans 17 residues. J gave up 6 bases and V 2 bases, and 9 bases lay outside the gene matches. CDR3 region: CASSLSQAGGRSGELFF. The CDR3 DNA follows: TGTGCCAGCAGTTTAAGCCAAGCGGGGGGGCGATCCGGGGAGCTGTTTTTT.

The J gene is TRBJ2-3, the V gene TRBV14; no reliable D call. Germline V CDR1 and CDR2: SGHDN, FVKESK. The CDR3 is made up of 15 amino acids. The ends were cut back, 0 bases at V and 6 bases at J, with 13 bases in the middle. The CDR3 sequence: CASSQDMDLRDTQYF. The CDR3 DNA follows: TGTGCCAGCAGCCAAGACATGGACCTGCGGGATACGCAGTATTTT.

V usage is TRBV10-3 and J usage is TRBJ1-1; D unresolved. V was trimmed by 7 bases and J by 2 bases, leaving 8 bases between them. This CDR3 comprises 12 residues. CDR1 is ENHRY and CDR2 is SYGVKD in the germline V gene. CDR3 residues: CAIKGKNTEAFF. In nucleotides, the CDR3 is TGTGCCATCAAGGGAAAAAACACTGAAGCTTTCTTT.

The chain has TRBV4-1 and TRBJ1-2, with D uncertain. The germline V gene encodes CDR1 MGHRA and CDR2 YSYEKL. The CDR3 contains 17 residues. The V and J ends lost 2 bases and 2 bases respectively, with 18 bases between them. The CDR3 DNA reads as TGCGCCAGCAGCCAATTTCGTAGGGATACCCGCAACTATGGCTACACCTTC. Translation gives CASSQFRRDTRNYGYTF.

This clonotype was picked up many times. The J gene is TRBJ1-4, the V gene TRBV20-1; the D is unclear. Looked up from germline, CDR1 is DFQATT and CDR2 is SNEGSKA (reference sequence). This CDR3 comprises 13 residues. This chain's CDR3 is CAAWTGENEKLFF. In DNA form, the CDR3 reads TGCGCCGCCTGGACTGGGGAAAACGAAAAACTGTTTTTT.

The gene calls are TRBV29-1 and TRBJ2-3; D might be TRBD1 (5 bases). The CDR3 sequence is 13 residues long. Trimming removed 4 bases at V and 6 bases at J, with 14 bases between. The V gene's germline CDR1 is SQVTM and CDR2 ANQGSEA. The CDR3 sequence: CSVAEGVGDTQYF. The CDR3 DNA reads as TGCAGCGTTGCCGAAGGGGTCGGGGATACGCAGTATTTT.

This clonotype was picked up a small number of times. V and J are TRBV7-8 and TRBJ2-3, with a possible D match to TRBD2 (6 bases). Germline V gene lookup returns CDR1 SGHVS and CDR2 FQNEAQ. This CDR3 has 16 residues. Trimming took off 1 base at V and 7 bases at J, with 18 bases between the two ends. The CDR3 sequence is CASSLGGDGRGNTQYF. CDR3 bases: TGTGCCAGCAGCTTAGGAGGGGACGGGCGGGGAAATACGCAGTATTTT.